This T cell receptor (beta chain) was obtained from a study of blood T cell repertoires in COVID-19. For the study at large: PBMCs, B-cell-depleted T cells, or T cells were the source of the cDNA or gDNA that made up the material.

Source study methods: Estimation of nucleated cell counts was performed using reference gene primer amplification. Only in-frame clones appear in the TCRdb table, and some are missing; sequencing was by immunoSEQ multiplex PCR. That table is the source of V, J and clone size, and D and trimming were worked out from the DNA. Counted here are 200,000 to 300,000 clones, around four fifths occurring once; the ten biggest clones make up more than 6%. V gave up 4 bases and J gave up 4 bases; unmatched junction bases: 8. The CDR3 length is 16 residues. Germline V lookup: CDR1 SGHRS, CDR2 YFSETQ. The sequence was collected from a woman aged 60 to 75 with active or convalescent COVID-19. The sample was peripheral blood. The chain employs TRBV5-1 and TRBJ2-1; TRBD2 matches at 10 bases. The CDR3 DNA reads TGCGCCAGCAGCGGCAGAGCGGGAGGGTCATACAATGAGCAGTTCTTC. Protein product: CASSGRAGGSYNEQFF.